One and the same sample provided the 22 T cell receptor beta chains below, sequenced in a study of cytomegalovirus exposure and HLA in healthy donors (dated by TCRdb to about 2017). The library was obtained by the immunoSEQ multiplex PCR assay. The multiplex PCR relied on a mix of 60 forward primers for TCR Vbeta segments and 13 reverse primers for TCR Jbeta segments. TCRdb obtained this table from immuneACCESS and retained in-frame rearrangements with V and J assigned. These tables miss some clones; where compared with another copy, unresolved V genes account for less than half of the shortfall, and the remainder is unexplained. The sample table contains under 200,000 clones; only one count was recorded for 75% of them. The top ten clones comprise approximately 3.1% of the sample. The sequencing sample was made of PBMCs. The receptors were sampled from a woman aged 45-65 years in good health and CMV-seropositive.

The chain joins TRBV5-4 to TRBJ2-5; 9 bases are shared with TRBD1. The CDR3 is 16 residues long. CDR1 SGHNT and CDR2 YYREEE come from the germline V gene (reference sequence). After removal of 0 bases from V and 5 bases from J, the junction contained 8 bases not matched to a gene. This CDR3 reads CASSLVTGGARETQYF. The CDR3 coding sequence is TGTGCCAGCAGCTTGGTTACAGGGGGCGCGCGGGAGACCCAGTACTTC.

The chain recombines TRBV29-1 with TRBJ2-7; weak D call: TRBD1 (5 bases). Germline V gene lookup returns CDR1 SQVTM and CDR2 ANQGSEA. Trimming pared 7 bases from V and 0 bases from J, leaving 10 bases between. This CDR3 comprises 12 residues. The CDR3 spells CSAATVSYEQYF. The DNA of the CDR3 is TGCAGCGCCGCGACAGTCTCCTACGAGCAGTACTTC.

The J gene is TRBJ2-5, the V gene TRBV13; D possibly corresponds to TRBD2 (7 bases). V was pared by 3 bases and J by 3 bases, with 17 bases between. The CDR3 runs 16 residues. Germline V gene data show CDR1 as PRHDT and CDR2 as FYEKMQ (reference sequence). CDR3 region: CASSLARGGREETQYF. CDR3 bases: TGTGCCAGCAGCTTGGCAAGGGGGGGCCGGGAAGAGACCCAGTACTTC.

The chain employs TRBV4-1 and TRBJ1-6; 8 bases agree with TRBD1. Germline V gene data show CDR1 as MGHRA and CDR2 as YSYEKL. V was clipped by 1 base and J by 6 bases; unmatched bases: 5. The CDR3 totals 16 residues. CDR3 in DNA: TGCGCCAGCAGCCAAGGACGGACAGGGATTAATTCACCCCTCCACTTT. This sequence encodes CASSQGRTGINSPLHF.

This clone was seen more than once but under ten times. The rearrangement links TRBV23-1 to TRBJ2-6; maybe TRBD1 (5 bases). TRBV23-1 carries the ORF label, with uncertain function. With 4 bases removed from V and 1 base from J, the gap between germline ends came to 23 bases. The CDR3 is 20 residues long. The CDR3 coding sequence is TGCGCCAGCAGTCGCTGCCCCGGACACAGGAGTTTTTCTGGGGCCAACGTCCTGACTTTC. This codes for CASSRCPGHRSFSGANVLTF.

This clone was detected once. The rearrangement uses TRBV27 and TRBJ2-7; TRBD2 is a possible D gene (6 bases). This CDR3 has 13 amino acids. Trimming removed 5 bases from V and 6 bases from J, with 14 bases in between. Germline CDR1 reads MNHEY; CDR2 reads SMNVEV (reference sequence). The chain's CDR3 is CASSGGVPREQYF. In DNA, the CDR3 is TGTGCCAGCAGTGGCGGGGTCCCCCGCGAGCAGTACTTC.

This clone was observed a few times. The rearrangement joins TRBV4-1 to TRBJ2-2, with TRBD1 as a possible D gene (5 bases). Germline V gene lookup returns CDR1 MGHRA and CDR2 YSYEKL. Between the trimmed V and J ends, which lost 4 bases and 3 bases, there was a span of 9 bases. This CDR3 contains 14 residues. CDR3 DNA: TGCGCCAGCAGCCGAGACAGTTACACCGGGGAGCTGTTTTTT. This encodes CASSRDSYTGELFF.

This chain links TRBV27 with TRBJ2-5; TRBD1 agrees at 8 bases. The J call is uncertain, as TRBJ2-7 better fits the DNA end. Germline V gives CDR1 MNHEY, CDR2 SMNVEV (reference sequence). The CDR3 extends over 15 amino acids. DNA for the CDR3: TGTGCCAGCAGGATTACAGGGGGTTATACCTACGAGCAGTACTTC. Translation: CASRITGGYTYEQYF.

In DNA, the CDR3 is TGCGCCAGCAGCTTGGGGGAGCTGAACACTGAAGCTTTCTTT. It is translated as CASSLGELNTEAFF. The chain joins TRBV5-1 to TRBJ1-1; D not certain. The CDR3 has 14 residues. Between the trimmed V and J ends, which lost 0 bases and 0 bases, there was a span of 6 bases. Germline values: CDR1 SGHRS, CDR2 YFSETQ.

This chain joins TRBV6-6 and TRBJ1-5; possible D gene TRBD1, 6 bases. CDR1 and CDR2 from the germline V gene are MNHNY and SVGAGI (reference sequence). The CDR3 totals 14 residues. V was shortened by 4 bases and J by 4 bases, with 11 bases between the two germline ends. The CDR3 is CASSSLGQNQPQHF. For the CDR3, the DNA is TGTGCCAGCAGTTCCCTAGGACAGAATCAGCCCCAGCATTTT.

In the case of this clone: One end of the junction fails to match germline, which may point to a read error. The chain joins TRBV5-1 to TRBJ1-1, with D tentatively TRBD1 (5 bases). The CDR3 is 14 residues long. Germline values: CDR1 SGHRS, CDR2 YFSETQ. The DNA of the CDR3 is TGCGCCAGCAGCTTGGACAGGCTGAAGACTGAAGCTTTCTTT. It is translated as CASSLDRLKTEAFF.

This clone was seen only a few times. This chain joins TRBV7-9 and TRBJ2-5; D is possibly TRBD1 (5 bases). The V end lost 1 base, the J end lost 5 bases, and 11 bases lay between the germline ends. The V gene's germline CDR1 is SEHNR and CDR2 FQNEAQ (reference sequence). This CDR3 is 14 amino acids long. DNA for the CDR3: TGTGCCAGCAGCTTAGGATCAGGGTGGGAGACCCAGTACTTC. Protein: CASSLGSGWETQYF.

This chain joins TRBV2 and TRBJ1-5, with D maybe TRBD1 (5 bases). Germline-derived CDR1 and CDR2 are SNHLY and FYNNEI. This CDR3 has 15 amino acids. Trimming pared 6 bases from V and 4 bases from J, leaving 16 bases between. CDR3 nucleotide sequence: TGTGCCAGCAGCGGGGGAGGTGAACCTAATCAGCCCCAGCATTTT. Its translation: CASSGGGEPNQPQHF.

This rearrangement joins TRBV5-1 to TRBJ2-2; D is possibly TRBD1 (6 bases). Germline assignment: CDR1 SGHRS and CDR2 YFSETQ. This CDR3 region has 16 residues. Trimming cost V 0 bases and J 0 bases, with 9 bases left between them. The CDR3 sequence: CASSLAGATNTGELFF. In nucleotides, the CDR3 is TGCGCCAGCAGCTTGGCAGGGGCTACGAACACCGGGGAGCTGTTTTTT. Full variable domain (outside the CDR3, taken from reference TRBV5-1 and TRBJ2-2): KAGVTQTPRYLIKTRGQQVTLSCSPISGHRSVSWYQQTPGQGLQFLFEYFSETQRNKGNFPGRFSGRQFSNSRSEMNVSTLELGDSALYLCASSLAGATNTGELFFGEGSRLTVL.

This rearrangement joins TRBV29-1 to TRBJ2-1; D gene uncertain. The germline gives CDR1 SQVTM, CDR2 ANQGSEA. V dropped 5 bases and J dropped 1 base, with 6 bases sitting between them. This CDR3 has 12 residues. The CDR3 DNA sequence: TGCAGCGTTCGTCGGTCCTACAATGAGCAGTTCTTC. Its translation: CSVRRSYNEQFF.

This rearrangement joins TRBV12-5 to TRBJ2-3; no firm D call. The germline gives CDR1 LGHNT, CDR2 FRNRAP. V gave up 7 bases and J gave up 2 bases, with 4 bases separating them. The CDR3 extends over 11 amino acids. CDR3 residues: CASALTDTQYF. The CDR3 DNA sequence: TGTGCTAGTGCCCTCACAGATACGCAGTATTTT.

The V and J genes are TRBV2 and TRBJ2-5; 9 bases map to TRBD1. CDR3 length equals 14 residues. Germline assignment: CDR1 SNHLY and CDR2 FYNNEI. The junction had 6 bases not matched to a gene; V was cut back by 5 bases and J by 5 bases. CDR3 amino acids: CASSNRGRGETQYF. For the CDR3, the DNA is TGTGCCAGCAGTAACAGGGGGCGCGGGGAGACCCAGTACTTC. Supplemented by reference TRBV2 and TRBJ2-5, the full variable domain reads EPEVTQTPSHQVTQMGQEVILRCVPISNHLYFYWYRQILGQKVEFLVSFYNNEISEKSEIFDDQFSVERPDGSNFTLKIRSTKLEDSAMYFCASSNRGRGETQYFGPGTRLLVL.

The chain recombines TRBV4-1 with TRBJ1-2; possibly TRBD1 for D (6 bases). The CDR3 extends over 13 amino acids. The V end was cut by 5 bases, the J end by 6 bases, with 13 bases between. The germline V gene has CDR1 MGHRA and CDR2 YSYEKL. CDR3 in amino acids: CASSETGRHGYTF. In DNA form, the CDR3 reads TGCGCCAGCAGCGAAACAGGGCGTCATGGCTACACCTTC.

CDR3 protein: CSVEKQQETQYF. The CDR3 DNA is TGCAGCGTTGAAAAACAGCAAGAGACCCAGTACTTC. V gene TRBV29-1 combines with J gene TRBJ2-5; no firm D call. CDR3 size: 12 residues. Per germline, CDR1 SQVTM and CDR2 ANQGSEA. Trimming removed 2 bases at V and 2 bases at J, with 6 bases between.

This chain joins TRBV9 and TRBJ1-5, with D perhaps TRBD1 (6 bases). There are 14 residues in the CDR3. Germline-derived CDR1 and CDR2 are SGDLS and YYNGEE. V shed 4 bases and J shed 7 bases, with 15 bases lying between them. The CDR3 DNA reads TGTGCCAGCAGCAGAGACAGGTCAGGGCAGCCCCAGCATTTT. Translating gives CASSRDRSGQPQHF.

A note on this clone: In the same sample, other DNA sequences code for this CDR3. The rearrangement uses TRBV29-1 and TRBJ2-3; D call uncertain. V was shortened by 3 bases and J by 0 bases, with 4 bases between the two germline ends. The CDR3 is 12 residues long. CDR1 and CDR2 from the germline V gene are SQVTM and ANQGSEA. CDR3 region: CSVDPSTDTQYF. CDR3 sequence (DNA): TGCAGCGTTGACCCGAGCACAGATACGCAGTATTTT.

Here the CDR3 DNA reads TGTGCCAGCAACCGGGGGTTTGGGGAGATCAATCAGCCCCAGCATTTT. Its protein product is CASNRGFGEINQPQHF. The chain recombines TRBV6-6 with TRBJ1-5, with D possibly TRBD1 on 5 matching bases. Germline CDR1 and CDR2: MNHNY and SVGAGI (reference sequence). Trimming took off 7 bases at V and 3 bases at J, with 19 bases between the two ends. The CDR3 loop spans 16 amino acids.